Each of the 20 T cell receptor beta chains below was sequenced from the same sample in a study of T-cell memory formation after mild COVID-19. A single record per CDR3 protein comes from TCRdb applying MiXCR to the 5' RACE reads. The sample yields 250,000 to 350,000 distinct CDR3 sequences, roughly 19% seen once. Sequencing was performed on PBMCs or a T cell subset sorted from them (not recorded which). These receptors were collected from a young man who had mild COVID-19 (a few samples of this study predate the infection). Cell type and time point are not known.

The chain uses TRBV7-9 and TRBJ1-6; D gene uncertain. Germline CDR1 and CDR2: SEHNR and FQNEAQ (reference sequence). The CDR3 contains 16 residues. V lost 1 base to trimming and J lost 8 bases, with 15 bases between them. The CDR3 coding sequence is TGTGCCAGCAGCTTAGGAGGGCCGACCTGGGATTCACCCCTCCACTTT. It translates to CASSLGGPTWDSPLHF. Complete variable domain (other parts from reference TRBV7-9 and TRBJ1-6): DTGVSQNPRHKITKRGQNVTFRCDPISEHNRLYWYRQTLGQGPEFLTYFQNEAQLEKSRLLSDRFSAERPKGSFSTLEIQRTEQGDSAMYLCASSLGGPTWDSPLHFGNGTRLTVT.

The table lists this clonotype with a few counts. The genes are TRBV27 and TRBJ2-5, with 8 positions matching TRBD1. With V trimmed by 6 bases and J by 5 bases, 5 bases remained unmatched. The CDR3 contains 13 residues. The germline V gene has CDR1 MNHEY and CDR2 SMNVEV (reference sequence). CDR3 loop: CASRSGGKETQYF. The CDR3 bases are TGTGCCAGCAGGTCAGGGGGCAAGGAGACCCAGTACTTC.

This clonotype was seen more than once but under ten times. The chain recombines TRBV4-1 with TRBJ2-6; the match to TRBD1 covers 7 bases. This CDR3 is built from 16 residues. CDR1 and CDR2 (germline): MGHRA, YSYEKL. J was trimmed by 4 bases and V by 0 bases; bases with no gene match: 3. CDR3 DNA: TGCGCCAGCAGCCAAGAAGGGGGCGTAGGGGCCAACGTCCTGACTTTC. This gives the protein CASSQEGGVGANVLTF.

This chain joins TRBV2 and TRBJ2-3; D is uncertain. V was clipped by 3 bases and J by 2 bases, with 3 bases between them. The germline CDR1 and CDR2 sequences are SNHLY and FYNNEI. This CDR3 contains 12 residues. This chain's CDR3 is CASSDITDTQYF. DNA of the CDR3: TGTGCCAGCAGTGACATCACAGATACGCAGTATTTT.

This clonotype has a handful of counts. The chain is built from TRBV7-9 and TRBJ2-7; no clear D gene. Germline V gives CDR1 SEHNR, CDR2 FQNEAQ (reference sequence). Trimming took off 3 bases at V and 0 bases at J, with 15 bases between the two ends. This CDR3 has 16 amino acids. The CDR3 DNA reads TGTGCCAGCAGCTTTAGTTTAGGAATGAGCTCCTACGAGCAGTACTTC. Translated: CASSFSLGMSSYEQYF.

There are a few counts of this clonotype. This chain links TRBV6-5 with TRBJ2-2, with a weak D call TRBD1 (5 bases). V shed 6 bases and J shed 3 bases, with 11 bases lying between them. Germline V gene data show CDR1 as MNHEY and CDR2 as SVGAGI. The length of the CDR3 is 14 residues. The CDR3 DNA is TGTGCCAGCAGGGGCAGGGTCTACACCGGGGAGCTGTTTTTT. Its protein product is CASRGRVYTGELFF.

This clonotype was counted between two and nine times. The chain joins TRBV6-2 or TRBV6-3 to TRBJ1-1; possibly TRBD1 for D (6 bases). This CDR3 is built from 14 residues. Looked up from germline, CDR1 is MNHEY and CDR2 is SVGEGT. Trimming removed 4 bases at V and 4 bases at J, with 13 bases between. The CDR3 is CASSSTQGITEAFF. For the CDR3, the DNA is TGTGCCAGCAGTTCCACCCAGGGGATCACTGAAGCTTTCTTT.

CDR3 loop: CASSFQGAGQPQHF. CDR3 nucleotide sequence: TGTGCCAGCAGCTTCCAGGGGGCGGGACAGCCCCAGCATTTT. This rearrangement joins TRBV5-5 to TRBJ1-5; 8 nucleotides align to TRBD1. The CDR3 has 14 amino acids. In germline, CDR1 is SGHKS, CDR2 YYEKEE (reference sequence). With 2 bases clipped from V and 7 bases from J, the junction kept 5 bases outside the gene matches.

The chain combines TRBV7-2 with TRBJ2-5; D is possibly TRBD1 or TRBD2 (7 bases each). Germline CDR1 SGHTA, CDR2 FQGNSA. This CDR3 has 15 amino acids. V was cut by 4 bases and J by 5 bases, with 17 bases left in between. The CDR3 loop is CASSYRQGGMETQYF. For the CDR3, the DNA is TGTGCCAGCAGCTATCGACAGGGAGGGATGGAGACCCAGTACTTC.

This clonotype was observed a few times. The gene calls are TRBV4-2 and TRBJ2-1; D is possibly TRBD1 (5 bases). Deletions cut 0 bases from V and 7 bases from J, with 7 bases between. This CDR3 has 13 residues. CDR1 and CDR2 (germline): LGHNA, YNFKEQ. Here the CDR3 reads CASSQDKGNEQFF. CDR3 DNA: TGTGCCAGCAGCCAAGATAAGGGGAATGAGCAGTTCTTC.

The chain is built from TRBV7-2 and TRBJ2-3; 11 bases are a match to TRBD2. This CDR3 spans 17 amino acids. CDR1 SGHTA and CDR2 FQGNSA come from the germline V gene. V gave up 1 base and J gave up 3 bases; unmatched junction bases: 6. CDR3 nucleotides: TGTGCCAGCAGCTTAGGGATAGCGGGAGGGCCGACAGATACGCAGTATTTT. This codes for CASSLGIAGGPTDTQYF.

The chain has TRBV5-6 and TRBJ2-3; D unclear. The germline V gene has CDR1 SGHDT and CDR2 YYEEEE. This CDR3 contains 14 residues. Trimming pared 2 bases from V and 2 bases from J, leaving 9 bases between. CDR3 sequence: CASSFGRITDTQYF. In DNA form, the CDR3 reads TGTGCCAGCAGCTTTGGCAGGATCACAGATACGCAGTATTTT.

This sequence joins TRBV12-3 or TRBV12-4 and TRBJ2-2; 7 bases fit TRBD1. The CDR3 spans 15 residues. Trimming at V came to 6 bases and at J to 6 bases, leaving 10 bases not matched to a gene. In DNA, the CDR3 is TGTGCCAGCAGCCTCCCTGACAGGGTCCCCGGGGAGCTGTTTTTT. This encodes CASSLPDRVPGELFF.

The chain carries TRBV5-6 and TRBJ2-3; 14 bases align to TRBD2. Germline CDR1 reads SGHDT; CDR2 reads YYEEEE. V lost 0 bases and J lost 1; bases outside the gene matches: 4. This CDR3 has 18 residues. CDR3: CASSLAGGLAGGTDTQYF. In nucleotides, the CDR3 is TGTGCCAGCAGCTTGGCCGGGGGACTAGCGGGGGGCACAGATACGCAGTATTTT.

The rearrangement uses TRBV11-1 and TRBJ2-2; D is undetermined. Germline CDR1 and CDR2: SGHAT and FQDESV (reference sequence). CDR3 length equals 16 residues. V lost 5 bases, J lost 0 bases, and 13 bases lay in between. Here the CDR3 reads CASSNRWLPNTGELFF. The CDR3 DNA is TGTGCCAGCAGCAACCGGTGGCTTCCGAACACCGGGGAGCTGTTTTTT.

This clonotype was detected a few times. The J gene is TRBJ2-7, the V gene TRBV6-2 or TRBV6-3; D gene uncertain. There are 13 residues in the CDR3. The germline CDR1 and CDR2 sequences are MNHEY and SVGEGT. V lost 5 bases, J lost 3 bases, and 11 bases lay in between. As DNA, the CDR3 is TGTGCCAGCAGTCCCCTGAATTACTACGAGCAGTACTTC. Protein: CASSPLNYYEQYF.

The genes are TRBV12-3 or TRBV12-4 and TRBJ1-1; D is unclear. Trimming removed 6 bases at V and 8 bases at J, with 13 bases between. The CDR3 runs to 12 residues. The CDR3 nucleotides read TGTGCCAGCAGCCAACCCCGGGTGGAAGCTTTCTTT. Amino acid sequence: CASSQPRVEAFF.

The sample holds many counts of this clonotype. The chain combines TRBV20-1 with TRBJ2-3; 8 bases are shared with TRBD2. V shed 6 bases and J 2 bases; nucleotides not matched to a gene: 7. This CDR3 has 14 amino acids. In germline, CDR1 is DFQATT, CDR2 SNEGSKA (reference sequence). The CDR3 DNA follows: TGCAGTGCCCTCAGCGGGGGAATCACAGATACGCAGTATTTT. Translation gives CSALSGGITDTQYF.

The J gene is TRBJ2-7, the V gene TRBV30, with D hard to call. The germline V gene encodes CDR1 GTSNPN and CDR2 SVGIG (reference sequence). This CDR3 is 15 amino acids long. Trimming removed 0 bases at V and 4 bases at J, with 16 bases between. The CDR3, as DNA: TGTGCCTGGAGTGTACGGGTGTGGGGTTCATACGAGCAGTACTTC. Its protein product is CAWSVRVWGSYEQYF.

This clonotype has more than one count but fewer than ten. The CDR3: CASTRLTGSREKLFF. As DNA, the CDR3 is TGTGCCAGCACCCGCTTAACAGGGTCTCGGGAAAAACTGTTTTTT. The V call is TRBV6-5, the J call TRBJ1-4; D might be TRBD1 (6 bases). The V gene lost 7 bases and the J gene lost 8 bases, with 20 bases spanning the gap. The CDR3 consists of 15 residues. Germline assignment: CDR1 MNHEY and CDR2 SVGAGI.